This T cell receptor (beta chain) was identified in a study of cytomegalovirus exposure and HLA in healthy donors. General observations from the study: The authors listed 150 to 200 TCR beta chains as cytomegalovirus-associated.

In regard to this clone: What it recognizes is unknown.

PCR used 60 Vbeta primers and 13 Jbeta primers. This table comes from immunoSEQ multiplex PCR, and its TCRdb copy is limited to in-frame clones, with some not included. Among 95,000 or so clones listed, roughly 79% were seen once. Germline V lookup: CDR1 MNHEY, CDR2 SVGAGI. Trimming left V 6 bases short and J 2 bases short, with 14 bases between. The CDR3 has 15 amino acids. Sequences were obtained from PBMCs. This clonotype originated in a woman between 70 and 85 years old in good health and CMV-seropositive. This chain uses TRBV6-5 with TRBJ1-3; D gene uncertain. The CDR3 nucleotides read TGTGCCAGCAGATCGGAGTGGCGGCCTGGAAACACCATATATTTT. Translated, it gives CASRSEWRPGNTIYF.